Below are 26 T cell receptor beta chains sequenced from a single sample in a study of siplizumab effects on memory and regulatory T cells. The protocol was immunoSEQ multiplex PCR, while the TCRdb copy is restricted to in-frame clones and leaves out a portion. The data hold approximately 68,000 clones, with 75% to 95% observed a single time. The sample was CD8+ T cells sorted from blood. These receptors came from a human donor in good health.

V gene TRBV2 combines with J gene TRBJ2-1; D gene ambiguous. V was clipped by 7 bases and J by 2 bases, with 15 bases between them. Germline assignment: CDR1 SNHLY and CDR2 FYNNEI. CDR3 length equals 15 residues. Written as DNA, the CDR3 is TGTGCCAGCAAGATAGACGCCACCCCCTACAATGAGCAGTTCTTC. Translated, it gives CASKIDATPYNEQFF.

The chain has TRBV4-2 and TRBJ1-2; the D gene is possibly TRBD1 (5 bases). Trimming cost V 3 bases and J 3 bases, with 17 bases left between them. CDR1 LGHNA and CDR2 YNFKEQ come from the germline V gene. The CDR3 extends over 16 amino acids. The CDR3 reads CASSHGGVYGDYGYTF. Written as DNA, the CDR3 is TGTGCCAGCAGCCATGGAGGGGTCTACGGAGACTATGGCTACACCTTC.

The chain carries TRBV4-1 and TRBJ1-1; 7 bases fit TRBD1. Germline CDR1 MGHRA, CDR2 YSYEKL. The CDR3 runs to 15 residues. V dropped 2 bases and J dropped 3; count of bases not matched to a gene: 6. In DNA, the CDR3 is TGCGCCAGCAGCCAATTACAGGGGCCAGACACTGAAGCTTTCTTT. This translates into CASSQLQGPDTEAFF.

The chain combines TRBV5-1 with TRBJ1-2; weak D call: TRBD1 (5 bases). Trimming took off 3 bases at V and 3 bases at J, with 12 bases between the two ends. Germline lookup yields CDR1 SGHRS and CDR2 YFSETQ. The CDR3 is 14 amino acids. CDR3 in amino acids: CASSSGTDYYGYTF. CDR3 bases: TGCGCCAGCAGCTCCGGGACGGATTACTATGGCTACACCTTC. The full variable domain, rest sourced from reference TRBV5-1 and TRBJ1-2, is KAGVTQTPRYLIKTRGQQVTLSCSPISGHRSVSWYQQTPGQGLQFLFEYFSETQRNKGNFPGRFSGRQFSNSRSEMNVSTLELGDSALYLCASSSGTDYYGYTFGSGTRLTVV.

The chain is built from TRBV27 and TRBJ1-2; D unclear. The ends were cut back, 3 bases at V and 2 bases at J, with 7 bases in the middle. CDR3 length: 13 residues. Germline lookup yields CDR1 MNHEY and CDR2 SMNVEV (reference sequence). The CDR3 DNA reads TGTGCCAGCAGTTTCGGAGACAACTATGGCTACACCTTC. Its translation is CASSFGDNYGYTF.

The chain uses TRBV27 and TRBJ2-7; weak D call: TRBD1 (6 bases). The CDR3 has 15 residues. V was pared by 4 bases and J by 0 bases, with 13 bases between. Per the germline V gene, CDR1 is MNHEY and CDR2 is SMNVEV (reference sequence). DNA of the CDR3: TGTGCCAGCAGTTGGGGACACCCGAGCTCCTACGAGCAGTACTTC. Translating gives CASSWGHPSSYEQYF.

The chain couples TRBV10-2 to TRBJ2-1; D may match TRBD1 or TRBD2 (5 bases each). V dropped 11 bases and J dropped 4 bases, with 15 bases sitting between them. Per germline, CDR1 WSHSY and CDR2 SAAADI. The CDR3 consists of 13 residues. The CDR3: CAGGRDLYNEQFF. Here the CDR3 DNA reads TGCGCCGGAGGCCGGGACCTGTACAATGAGCAGTTCTTC.

The chain is built from TRBV4-1 and TRBJ2-7; D possibly corresponds to TRBD2 (7 bases). Trimming took off 4 bases at V and 0 bases at J, with 13 bases between the two ends. This CDR3 has 15 amino acids. Germline V gene data show CDR1 as MGHRA and CDR2 as YSYEKL. The CDR3 region is CASSPKGGDSYEQYF. CDR3 nucleotide sequence: TGCGCCAGCAGCCCCAAAGGGGGGGACTCCTACGAGCAGTACTTC.

V gene TRBV5-1 combines with J gene TRBJ1-1; possible D gene TRBD1, 6 bases. V dropped 3 bases and J dropped 2 bases, with 8 bases sitting between them. This CDR3 has 13 residues. The germline gives CDR1 SGHRS, CDR2 YFSETQ. This CDR3 reads CASSWTVNTEAFF. CDR3 sequence (DNA): TGCGCCAGCAGCTGGACAGTAAACACTGAAGCTTTCTTT.

The genes are TRBV27 and TRBJ2-1; 7 bases line up with TRBD2. With V trimmed by 4 bases and J by 1 base, 7 bases remained unmatched. The CDR3 spans 16 residues. Germline values: CDR1 MNHEY, CDR2 SMNVEV (reference sequence). In DNA, the CDR3 is TGTGCCAGCAGTTGGAACGGGAGGTTGTCCTACAATGAGCAGTTCTTC. Translating it yields CASSWNGRLSYNEQFF.

The chain has TRBV7-8 and TRBJ2-2; 8 bases line up with TRBD2. CDR1 is SGHVS, CDR2 FQNEAQ, per germline. The junction had 6 bases not matched to a gene; V was cut back by 5 bases and J by 4 bases. There are 15 residues in the CDR3. CDR3 sequence (DNA): TGTGCCAGCAGCGGTCAGCGGGAGAGCACCGGGGAGCTGTTTTTT. Encoded protein: CASSGQRESTGELFF.

This chain connects TRBV9 to TRBJ2-7; D unclear. The CDR3 runs 18 residues. Trimming left V 0 bases short and J 5 bases short, with 24 bases between. Germline CDR1 SGDLS, CDR2 YYNGEE. The CDR3 nucleotides are TGTGCCAGCAGCGTAGAAGGCATGGCACCGTTCCGGGTCAACGAGCAGTACTTC. It yields the protein CASSVEGMAPFRVNEQYF.

This sequence joins TRBV2 and TRBJ2-1, with 11 bases identical to TRBD2. The CDR3 loop spans 23 amino acids. V lost 7 bases and J lost 3; bases outside the gene matches: 29. Looked up from germline, CDR1 is SNHLY and CDR2 is FYNNEI. The CDR3 region is CASTTLGRGRELSTSGSYNEQFF. CDR3 DNA sequence: TGTGCCAGCACTACTTTAGGCAGGGGAAGGGAATTGAGTACTAGCGGGAGCTACAATGAGCAGTTCTTC.

The genes are TRBV6-5 and TRBJ1-2; 9 bases align to TRBD1. Germline V CDR1 and CDR2: MNHEY, SVGAGI. Losses at the gene ends were 6 bases for V and 8 bases for J; bases not matched to a gene: 7. The length of the CDR3 is 13 residues. Here the CDR3 DNA reads TGTGCCAGCAGAGAAGTGGGACAGGGCGGCTACACCTTC. It encodes CASREVGQGGYTF.

The rearrangement links TRBV7-9 to TRBJ2-7; D is ambiguous. Germline V CDR1 and CDR2: SEHNR, FQNEAQ (reference sequence). This CDR3 contains 14 residues. Trimming left V 2 bases short and J 6 bases short, with 14 bases between. The DNA for the CDR3 is TGTGCCAGCAGCTTAAGCTGGGAAGGTGGCGAGCAGTACTTC. Amino acid sequence: CASSLSWEGGEQYF. The variable domain in full, with the rest retrieved from reference TRBV7-9 and TRBJ2-7, is DTGVSQNPRHKITKRGQNVTFRCDPISEHNRLYWYRQTLGQGPEFLTYFQNEAQLEKSRLLSDRFSAERPKGSFSTLEIQRTEQGDSAMYLCASSLSWEGGEQYFGPGTRLTVT.

The chain combines TRBV29-1 with TRBJ1-2, with 7 positions matching TRBD1. Trimming at V came to 5 bases and at J to 6 bases, leaving 12 bases not matched to a gene. This CDR3 spans 14 amino acids. Germline V gives CDR1 SQVTM, CDR2 ANQGSEA. The CDR3 protein is CSVRERGREDGYTF. CDR3 bases: TGCAGCGTTCGAGAGAGGGGGCGTGAGGATGGCTACACCTTC.

The gene calls are TRBV6-1 and TRBJ1-2, with D unresolved. The ends were cut back, 1 base at V and 4 bases at J, with 7 bases in the middle. Germline V gene lookup returns CDR1 MNHNS and CDR2 SASEGT. The CDR3 loop spans 13 amino acids. CDR3 residues: CASSEGRSYGYTF. Written as DNA, the CDR3 is TGTGCCAGCAGTGAAGGACGGAGCTATGGCTACACCTTC.

The chain uses TRBV27 and TRBJ1-1; no reliable D call. CDR3 length: 13 residues. CDR1 and CDR2 from the germline V gene are MNHEY and SMNVEV (reference sequence). Trimming stripped 0 bases from V and 5 bases from J, with 7 bases between. CDR3 sequence: CASSLSLITEAFF. DNA for the CDR3: TGTGCCAGCAGTTTATCGTTGATTACTGAAGCTTTCTTT.

The genes are TRBV6-1 and TRBJ1-3, with D uncertain. In germline, CDR1 is MNHNS, CDR2 SASEGT. CDR3 length equals 14 residues. Trimming removed 7 bases at V and 0 bases at J, with 10 bases between. The CDR3 spells CASIRENSGNTIYF. CDR3 coding DNA: TGTGCCAGCATAAGAGAGAACTCTGGAAACACCATATATTTT.

Only one count was recorded for this clone. The chain has TRBV19 and TRBJ2-1; D gene unclear. CDR1 LNHDA and CDR2 SQIVND come from the germline V gene (reference sequence). This CDR3 is built from 15 residues. V lost 7 bases and J 0 bases, leaving 13 bases between the germline ends. The CDR3 region has the DNA TGTGCCAGTACCTGGACGGCCAGCTCCTACAATGAGCAGTTCTTC. It yields the protein CASTWTASSYNEQFF.

CDR3: CASSQVFDSGDTQYF. CDR3 nucleotides: TGCGCCAGCAGCCAAGTCTTCGACAGCGGGGATACGCAGTATTTT. The rearrangement links TRBV4-1 to TRBJ2-3, with TRBD2 as a possible D gene (6 bases). V lost 1 base to trimming and J lost 6 bases, with 14 bases between them. Germline V CDR1 and CDR2: MGHRA, YSYEKL. The CDR3 covers 15 residues.

This sequence joins TRBV12-5 and TRBJ1-4; the D gene is possibly TRBD1 (6 bases). The germline CDR1 and CDR2 sequences are LGHNT and FRNRAP. Trimming removed 3 bases at V and 8 bases at J, with 16 bases between. The CDR3 contains 15 residues. The CDR3 DNA sequence: TGTGCTAGTGGTTTTTCTACAGGGCGGGGAGAAAAACTGTTTTTT. This translates into CASGFSTGRGEKLFF.

This clone was counted a few times. The genes are TRBV30 and TRBJ2-2; 7 bases match TRBD1. The CDR3 is made up of 14 amino acids. V shed 8 bases and J 2 bases; nucleotides not matched to a gene: 8. Germline CDR1 is GTSNPN and CDR2 is SVGIG (reference sequence). DNA of the CDR3: TGTGCCCGTGGACAGGTTTCCAACACCGGGGAGCTGTTTTTT. Amino acids: CARGQVSNTGELFF. The full variable domain, its missing parts supplied by reference TRBV30 and TRBJ2-2, is SQTIHQWPATLVQPVGSPLSLECTVEGTSNPNLYWYRQAAGRGLQLLFYSVGIGQISSEVPQNLSASRPQDRQFILSSKKLLLSDSGFYLCARGQVSNTGELFFGEGSRLTVL.

The chain couples TRBV10-2 to TRBJ1-1; TRBD1 aligns across 9 bases. CDR3 length: 18 amino acids. Germline V gene lookup returns CDR1 WSHSY and CDR2 SAAADI. J lost 5 bases, V lost 6 bases, and 19 bases had no gene match. The CDR3 DNA reads TGCGCCAGCAGCCTGGCCCCGGGACAGGGCTTTTTCTTGACTGAAGCTTTCTTT. Translated: CASSLAPGQGFFLTEAFF.

The chain links TRBV6-5 to TRBJ1-2; D possibly corresponds to TRBD1 (6 bases). Trimming left V 4 bases short and J 10 bases short, with 16 bases between. Germline CDR1 is MNHEY and CDR2 is SVGAGI. The CDR3 consists of 13 residues. The CDR3 loop is CASSSDSGGVYTF. Written as DNA, the CDR3 is TGTGCCAGCAGTTCGGACAGCGGAGGAGTCTACACCTTC.

The rearrangement uses TRBV15 and TRBJ1-2; unclear D gene. The CDR3 is 15 residues long. CDR1 is LNHNV, CDR2 YYDKDF, per germline (reference sequence). Trimming pared 5 bases from V and 3 bases from J, leaving 16 bases between. CDR3 residues: CATSETRLHDYGYTF. The CDR3 coding sequence is TGTGCCACCAGCGAAACCCGGTTGCATGACTATGGCTACACCTTC.